This TCR beta chain was identified during a study of T cells in Graves' hyperthyroidism and ophthalmopathy. Exclusion followed for patients with uncontrolled infection, other autoimmune disease, pregnancy or lactation. This clonotype was recorded many times. RNA transcripts provided the source from which TCR beta CDR3 regions were amplified. The TCR CDR3 was amplified in a first-round RT-PCR using the HTBI primer set. In TCRdb, the multiplex PCR reads were re-called with MiXCR into one record per CDR3 protein. The sample has 560,000 or so distinct CDR3 sequences, 20% seen once. V lost 1 base to trimming and J lost 4 bases; unmatched junction nucleotides: 8. In germline, CDR1 is DFQATT, CDR2 SNEGSKA (reference sequence). This CDR3 spans 16 amino acids.

Sequenced input: blood. The chain carries TRBV20-1 and TRBJ2-1; 9 bases match TRBD2. This clonotype was obtained from a middle-aged man with Graves' ophthalmopathy. CDR3 DNA: TGCAGTGCTAGAGCATCGGGACTAGCAAGGTACAATGAGCAGTTCTTC. The encoded protein is CSARASGLARYNEQFF.